The 2 T cell receptor beta chains below were found in one sample sequenced in a study of OX40 agonist ivuxolimab in advanced cancers. Method: immunoSEQ multiplex PCR; TCRdb's copy keeps in-frame clones and lacks some. The sample shows some 37,000 clones, about nine tenths of them seen only once. Sequencing was performed on CD4+ or CD8+ T cells sorted from blood, taken in a trial of the OX40 agonist ivuxolimab. The receptor set was obtained from an adult with an advanced solid tumor such as melanoma, head and neck, liver or kidney cancer.

The chain is built from TRBV5-1 and TRBJ2-5; D call uncertain. V was clipped by 2 bases and J by 5 bases, with 10 bases between them. Germline CDR1 SGHRS, CDR2 YFSETQ. CDR3 length: 13 amino acids. CDR3 region: CASSFGPWETQYF. For the CDR3, the DNA is TGCGCCAGCAGCTTCGGGCCCTGGGAGACCCAGTACTTC.

This chain connects TRBV5-1 to TRBJ2-3; a weak D match, TRBD2 (6 bases). Looked up from germline, CDR1 is SGHRS and CDR2 is YFSETQ. Trimming stripped 5 bases from V and 2 bases from J, with 12 bases between. The CDR3 has 14 amino acids. CDR3 residues: CASRAGTLTDTQYF. CDR3 nucleotides: TGCGCCAGCAGGGCCGGGACTCTCACAGATACGCAGTATTTT.